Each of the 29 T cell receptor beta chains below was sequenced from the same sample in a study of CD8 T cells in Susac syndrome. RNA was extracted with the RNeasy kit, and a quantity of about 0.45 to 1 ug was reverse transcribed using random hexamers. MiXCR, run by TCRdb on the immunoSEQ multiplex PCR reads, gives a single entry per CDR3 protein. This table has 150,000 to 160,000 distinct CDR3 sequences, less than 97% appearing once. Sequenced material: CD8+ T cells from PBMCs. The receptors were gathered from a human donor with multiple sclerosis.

The CDR3 coding sequence is TGTGCCAGCAGTTACTCGGGGACAGGGTTCCACAATGAGCAGTTCTTC. Translated: CASSYSGTGFHNEQFF. The chain combines TRBV6-5 with TRBJ2-1; TRBD1 agrees at 9 bases. The CDR3 has 16 amino acids. V lost 0 bases to trimming and J lost 5 bases; unmatched junction nucleotides: 5. CDR1 MNHEY and CDR2 SVGAGI come from the germline V gene.

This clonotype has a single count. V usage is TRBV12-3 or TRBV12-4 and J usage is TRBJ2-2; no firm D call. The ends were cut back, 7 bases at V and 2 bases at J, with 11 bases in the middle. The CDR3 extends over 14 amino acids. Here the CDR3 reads CASIPEFNTGELFF. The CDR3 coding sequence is TGTGCCAGCATACCAGAGTTCAACACCGGGGAGCTGTTTTTT.

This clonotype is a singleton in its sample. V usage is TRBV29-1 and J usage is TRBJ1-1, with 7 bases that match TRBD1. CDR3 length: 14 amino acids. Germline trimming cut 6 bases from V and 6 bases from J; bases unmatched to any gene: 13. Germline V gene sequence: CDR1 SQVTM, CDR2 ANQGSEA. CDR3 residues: CSVRGGDMGPEAFF. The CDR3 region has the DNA TGCAGCGTCCGAGGGGGCGATATGGGCCCTGAAGCTTTCTTT.

CDR3 nucleotides: TGTGCCAGCAGTTACTCGACAGGGGCCGAGCAGTACTTC. It encodes CASSYSTGAEQYF. The chain links TRBV6-5 to TRBJ2-7, with 8 bases matching TRBD1. The CDR3 sequence is 13 residues long. The J segment lost 6 bases and the V segment lost 0 bases, leaving 1 base of the junction unmatched. Per the germline V gene, CDR1 is MNHEY and CDR2 is SVGAGI.

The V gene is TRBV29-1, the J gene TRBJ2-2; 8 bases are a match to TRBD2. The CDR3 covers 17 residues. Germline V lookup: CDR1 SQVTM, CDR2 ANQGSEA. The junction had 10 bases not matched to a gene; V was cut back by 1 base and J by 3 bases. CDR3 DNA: TGCAGCGTTGAAGGGGATTTAGCGGGGAGTTACACCGGGGAGCTGTTTTTT. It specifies CSVEGDLAGSYTGELFF.

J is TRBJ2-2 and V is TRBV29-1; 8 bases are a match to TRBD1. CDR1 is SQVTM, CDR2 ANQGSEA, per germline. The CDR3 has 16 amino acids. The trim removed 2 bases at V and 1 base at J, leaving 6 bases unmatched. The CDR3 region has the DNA TGCAGCGTTGAAAAGACCGGGACAGGGAACACCGGGGAGCTGTTTTTT. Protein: CSVEKTGTGNTGELFF.

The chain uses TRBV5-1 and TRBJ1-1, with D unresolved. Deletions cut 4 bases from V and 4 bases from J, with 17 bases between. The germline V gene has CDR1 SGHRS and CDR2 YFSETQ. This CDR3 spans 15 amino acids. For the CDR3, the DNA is TGCGCCAGCAGCCCGACCCCGGACGGAGCCACTGAAGCTTTCTTT. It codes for CASSPTPDGATEAFF.

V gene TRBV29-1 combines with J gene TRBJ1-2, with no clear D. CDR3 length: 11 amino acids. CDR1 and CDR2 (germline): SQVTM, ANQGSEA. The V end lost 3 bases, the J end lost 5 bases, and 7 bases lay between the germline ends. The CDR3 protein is CSVEGRYGYTF. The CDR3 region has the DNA TGCAGCGTTGAGGGGAGGTATGGCTACACCTTC.

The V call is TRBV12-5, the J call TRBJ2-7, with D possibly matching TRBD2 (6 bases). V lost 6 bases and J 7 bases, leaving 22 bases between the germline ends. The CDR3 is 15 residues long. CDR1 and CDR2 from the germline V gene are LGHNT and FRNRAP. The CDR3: CASGPRGIGSGEQYF. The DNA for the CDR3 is TGTGCTAGTGGCCCCCGCGGGATCGGGTCGGGGGAGCAGTACTTC.

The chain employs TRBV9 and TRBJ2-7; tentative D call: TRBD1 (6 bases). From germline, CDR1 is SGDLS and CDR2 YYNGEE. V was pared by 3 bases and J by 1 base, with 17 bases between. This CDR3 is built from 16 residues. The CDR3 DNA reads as TGTGCCAGCAGCGAGGACAGTGCTCTAGATTCCTACGAGCAGTACGTC. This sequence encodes CASSEDSALDSYEQYV.

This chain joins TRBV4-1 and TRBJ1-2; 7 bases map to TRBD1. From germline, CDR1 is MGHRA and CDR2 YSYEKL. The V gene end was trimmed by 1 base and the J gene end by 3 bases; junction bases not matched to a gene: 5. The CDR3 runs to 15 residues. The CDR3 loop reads CASSQVQGEDYGYTF. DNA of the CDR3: TGCGCCAGCAGCCAAGTCCAGGGGGAAGACTATGGCTACACCTTC.

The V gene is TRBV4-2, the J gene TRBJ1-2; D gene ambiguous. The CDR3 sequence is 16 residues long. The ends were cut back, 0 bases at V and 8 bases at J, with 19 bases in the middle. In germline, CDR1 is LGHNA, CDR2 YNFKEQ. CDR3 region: CASSQDGSGSRMGYTF. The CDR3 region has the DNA TGTGCCAGCAGCCAAGATGGGAGCGGGTCCCGAATGGGCTACACCTTC.

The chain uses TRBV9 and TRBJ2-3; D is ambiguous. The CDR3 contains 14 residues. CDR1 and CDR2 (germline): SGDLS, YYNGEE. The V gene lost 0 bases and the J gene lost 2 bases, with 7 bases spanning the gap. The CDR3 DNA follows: TGTGCCAGCAGCGTAGAGAGAGTCACAGATACGCAGTATTTT. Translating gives CASSVERVTDTQYF.

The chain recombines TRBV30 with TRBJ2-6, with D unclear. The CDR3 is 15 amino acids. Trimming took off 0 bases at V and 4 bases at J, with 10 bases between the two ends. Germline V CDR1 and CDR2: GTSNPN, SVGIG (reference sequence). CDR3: CAWSVESSGANVLTF. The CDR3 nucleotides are TGTGCCTGGAGTGTCGAGAGTTCCGGGGCCAACGTCCTGACTTTC.

CDR3 sequence: CSVVLPGQRNTGELFF. The CDR3 DNA follows: TGCAGCGTTGTTCTGCCGGGACAGAGGAACACCGGGGAGCTGTTTTTT. The chain carries TRBV29-1 and TRBJ2-2, with 7 bases identical to TRBD1. The ends lost 4 bases at V and 1 base at J; junction bases unmatched: 9. The CDR3 loop spans 16 amino acids. The V gene's germline CDR1 is SQVTM and CDR2 ANQGSEA.

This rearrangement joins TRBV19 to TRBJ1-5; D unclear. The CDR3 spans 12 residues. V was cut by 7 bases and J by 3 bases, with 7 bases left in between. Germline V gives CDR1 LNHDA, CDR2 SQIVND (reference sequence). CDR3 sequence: CASTFSNQPQHF. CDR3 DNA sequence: TGTGCCAGTACCTTCTCCAATCAGCCCCAGCATTTT.

In nucleotides, the CDR3 is TGTGCCAGCGGATCGGGAGGGTACGAGCAGTACTTC. It is translated as CASGSGGYEQYF. This chain uses TRBV6-5 with TRBJ2-7, with 8 bases identical to TRBD2. J gave up 4 bases and V 8 bases, and 4 bases lay outside the gene matches. This CDR3 comprises 12 residues. Germline assignment: CDR1 MNHEY and CDR2 SVGAGI.

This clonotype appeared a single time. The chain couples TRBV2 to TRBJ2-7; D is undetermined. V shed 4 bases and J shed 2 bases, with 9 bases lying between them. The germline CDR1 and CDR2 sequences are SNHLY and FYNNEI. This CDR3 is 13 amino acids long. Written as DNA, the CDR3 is TGTGCCAGCAGTGTCCACAGTCCCTACGAGCAGTACGTC. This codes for CASSVHSPYEQYV.

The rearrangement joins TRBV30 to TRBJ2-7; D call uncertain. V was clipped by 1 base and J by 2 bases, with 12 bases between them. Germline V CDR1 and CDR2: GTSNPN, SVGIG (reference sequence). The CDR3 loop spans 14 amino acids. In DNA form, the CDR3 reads TGTGCCTGGAGTGGACCTATAGATCCCTACGAGCAGTACTTC. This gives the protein CAWSGPIDPYEQYF.

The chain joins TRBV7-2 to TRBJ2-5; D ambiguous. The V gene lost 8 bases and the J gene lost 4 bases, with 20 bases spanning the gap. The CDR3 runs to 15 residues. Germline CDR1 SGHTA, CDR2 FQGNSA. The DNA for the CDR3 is TGTGCCAGCGGTCCGAAGTGGACCTCGGGAGAGACCCAGTACTTC. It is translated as CASGPKWTSGETQYF.

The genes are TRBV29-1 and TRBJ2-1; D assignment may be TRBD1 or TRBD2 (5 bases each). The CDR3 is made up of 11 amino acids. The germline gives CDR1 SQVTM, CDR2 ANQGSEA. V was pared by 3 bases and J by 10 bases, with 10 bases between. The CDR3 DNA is TGCAGCGTTGATAGGGACCGCGAGCAGTTCTTC. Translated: CSVDRDREQFF.

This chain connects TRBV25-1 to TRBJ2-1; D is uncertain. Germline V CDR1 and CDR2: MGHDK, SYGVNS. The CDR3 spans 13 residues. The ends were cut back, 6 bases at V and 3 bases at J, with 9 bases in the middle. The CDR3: CASSGYLYNEQFF. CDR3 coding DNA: TGTGCCAGCAGCGGTTACCTCTACAATGAGCAGTTCTTC. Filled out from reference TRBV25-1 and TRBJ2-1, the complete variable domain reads EADIYQTPRYLVIGTGKKITLECSQTMGHDKMYWYQQDPGMELHLIHYSYGVNSTEKGDLSSESTVSRIRTEHFPLTLESARPSHTSQYLCASSGYLYNEQFFGPGTRLTVL.

CDR3 loop: CASSQTQGGQNYGYTF. The CDR3 nucleotides are TGTGCCAGCAGTCAAACTCAGGGGGGACAAAACTATGGCTACACCTTC. The chain has TRBV12-3 or TRBV12-4 and TRBJ1-2; 7 bases agree with TRBD1. J was trimmed by 2 bases and V by 5 bases; bases with no gene match: 11. There are 16 residues in the CDR3.

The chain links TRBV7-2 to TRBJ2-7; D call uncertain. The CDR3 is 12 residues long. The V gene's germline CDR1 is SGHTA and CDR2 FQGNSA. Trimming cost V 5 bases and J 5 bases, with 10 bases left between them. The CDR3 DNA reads TGTGCCAGCAGCCTCGGACGGGACGAGCAGTACGTC. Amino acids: CASSLGRDEQYV.

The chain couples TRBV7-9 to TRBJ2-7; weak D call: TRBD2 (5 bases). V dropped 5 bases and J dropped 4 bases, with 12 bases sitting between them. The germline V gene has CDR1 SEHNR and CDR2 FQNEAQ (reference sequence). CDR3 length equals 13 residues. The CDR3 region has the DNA TGTGCCAGCAGCAAGGAGGACGGTTACGAGCAGTACGTC. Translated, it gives CASSKEDGYEQYV.

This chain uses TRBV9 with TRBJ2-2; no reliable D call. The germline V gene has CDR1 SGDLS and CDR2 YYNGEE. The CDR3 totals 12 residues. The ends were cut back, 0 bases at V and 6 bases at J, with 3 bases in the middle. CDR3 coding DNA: TGTGCCAGCAGCGTAGTCCCCGGGGAGCTGTTTTTT. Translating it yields CASSVVPGELFF.

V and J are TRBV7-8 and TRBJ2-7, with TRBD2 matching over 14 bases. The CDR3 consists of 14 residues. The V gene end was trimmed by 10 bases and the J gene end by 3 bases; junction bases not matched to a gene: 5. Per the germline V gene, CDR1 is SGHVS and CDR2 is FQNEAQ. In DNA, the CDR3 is TGTGCCACCCGGGGGACTAGCGGGAGCTACGAGCAGTACGTC. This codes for CATRGTSGSYEQYV.

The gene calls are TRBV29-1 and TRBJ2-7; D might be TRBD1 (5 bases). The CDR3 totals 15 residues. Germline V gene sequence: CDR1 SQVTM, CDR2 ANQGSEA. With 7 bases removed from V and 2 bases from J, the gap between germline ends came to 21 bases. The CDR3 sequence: CSAPRQTGHPYEQYV. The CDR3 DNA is TGCAGCGCCCCACGTCAAACAGGCCACCCCTACGAGCAGTACGTC.

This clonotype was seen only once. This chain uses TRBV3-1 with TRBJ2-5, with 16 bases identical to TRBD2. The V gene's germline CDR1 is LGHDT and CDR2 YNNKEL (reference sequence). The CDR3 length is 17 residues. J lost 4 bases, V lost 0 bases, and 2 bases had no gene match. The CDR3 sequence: CASSQDGTSGGAETQYF. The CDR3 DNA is TGTGCCAGCAGCCAAGATGGGACTAGCGGGGGGGCAGAGACCCAGTACTTC.